This T cell receptor beta chain was sequenced during a study of blood T cell repertoires in COVID-19 (dated by TCRdb to about 2020). A note on the overall study: Collaborator samples came from the United States, Italy and Spain and covered acute and convalescent phases of COVID-19. The material from the prospective study consisted of cDNA or gDNA derived from T cells, B-cell-depleted T cells, or PBMCs. Deeply sampled blood TCRbeta repertoires from subjects exposed to, actively infected with, or recovered from COVID-19 were included in the dataset. The repertoires were made available in a free public database intended to serve as a resource for research on the immune response to SARS-CoV-2. The samples were drawn from two sources: the first 160 participants of the ongoing ImmuneRACE study, and 950 to 1,500 subjects contributed by 6 global collaborators. Nearly every sample came with metadata listing a de-identified subject ID, COVID-19 status, age in years and sex. Where HLA class I and class II types were available, the types were taken from metadata supplied by the sample provider, not from assay-based typing.

Samples from volunteer blood donors who had recovered from COVID-19 were contributed by a second Seattle source. Whole blood was collected in K2EDTA tubes by collaborating institutions according to the institutions' own protocols. For TCRbeta analysis, collaborator samples were shipped as frozen whole blood, as isolated PBMCs, or as DNA extracted from either sample type. TCRbeta CDR3 regions were amplified from genomic DNA by means of the immunoSEQ Assay, a bias-controlled multiplex PCR. Regarding the original processing steps: The number of nucleated cells in each sample was estimated by amplification of reference gene primers within the assay. Sequence reads were collapsed and filtered to measure the absolute abundance of every unique TCRbeta CDR3 rearrangement. For each sample, productive Simpson clonality was calculated as the square root of Simpson's diversity index across productive rearrangements. TCRdb carries this immuneACCESS record with in-frame sequences only. Its versions omit some clonotypes, under half of them owing to an unresolved V gene in the studies checked, with the rest unexplained. That table supplies the V and J calls and clone size; D and trimming were determined from the DNA. For this sample the table gives some 150,000 clones, of which almost 85% were detected only once. Of the sample, around 7.6% is held by the ten largest clones.

The CDR3 sequence holds 12 residues, the cysteine and phenylalanine included. The sequence is cut down to CDR3 DNA, 36 bases in frame from base 1. V drops 6 bases and J drops 9 bases, leaving 15 bases in between. The germline V gene gives CDR1 as MNHEY and CDR2 as SVGAGI. Points on this clone: Its target antigen remains unknown. Base qualities are not at hand, and no much larger clone is one base apart.

What the work shows at the level of the full study, not this receptor alone: The quantity of clinical and demographic metadata differed by source and by participant and was supplied without curation.

This receptor chain uses TRBV6-5 and TRBJ2-7; the D gene lacks a confident call. This clonotype originated in a man aged 40-49 years who had recovered from COVID-19. What was sequenced was peripheral blood. The CDR3 is CASRPEGAGQYF. The DNA sequence is as follows: TGTGCCAGCAGACCAGAAGGAGCTGGGCAGTACTTC.